Presented here are 7 T cell receptor beta chains from one specimen sequenced in a study of blood T cells in healthy people across ages. A J-beta primer mix and a sample-barcoded 5' primer were used in a second PCR of roughly 6 to 12 cycles. TCRdb recomputed calls from the 5' RACE reads with MiXCR, one row per CDR3 protein. The sample carries hundreds of thousands of distinct CDR3 sequences, approximately 30% recorded once. Material: blood. Receptors originate from an elderly woman in good health.

The chain combines TRBV30 with TRBJ2-3, with TRBD2 matching over 7 bases. The CDR3 totals 18 residues. V lost 0 bases and J lost 2; bases outside the gene matches: 14. Germline CDR1 is GTSNPN and CDR2 is SVGIG (reference sequence). The CDR3 spells CAWSVTRRTRELTDTQYF. CDR3 coding DNA: TGTGCCTGGAGTGTTACAAGACGGACTAGGGAACTCACAGATACGCAGTATTTT.

A note on this clonotype: With a much larger clone just one base away, this may be a read error. The V gene is TRBV5-6, the J gene TRBJ2-4, with D possibly matching TRBD1 (6 bases). The DNA end lines up better with TRBJ2-7; the J call may be wrong. CDR1 SGHDT and CDR2 YYEEEE come from the germline V gene. The length of the CDR3 is 16 residues. CDR3 amino acids: CASSVITGSLSHEQYF. Written as DNA, the CDR3 is TGTGCCAGCAGCGTAATTACAGGGAGCCTATCCCACGAGCAGTACTTC.

The table lists this clonotype with many counts. The rearrangement links TRBV19 to TRBJ2-3; a possible D gene is TRBD2 (6 bases). The CDR3 is 15 amino acids. Trimming took 6 bases from V and 0 from J, leaving 13 bases between them. The V gene's germline CDR1 is LNHDA and CDR2 SQIVND (reference sequence). The CDR3 coding sequence is TGTGCCAGTAGCAACGGCGGGGTAAGCACAGATACGCAGTATTTT. It is translated as CASSNGGVSTDTQYF.

This clonotype came up many times. The rearrangement joins TRBV30 to TRBJ1-2; TRBD1 might be the D (5 bases). This CDR3 region has 14 residues. Trimming stripped 5 bases from V and 4 bases from J, with 17 bases between. Germline V lookup: CDR1 GTSNPN, CDR2 SVGIG (reference sequence). The CDR3 region has the DNA TGTGCCTGGTTAGAAGACAGAGGATCCTATGGCTACACCTTC. Its protein is CAWLEDRGSYGYTF.

This clonotype was counted a few times. The chain employs TRBV5-1 and TRBJ1-2, with D unresolved. The CDR3 loop spans 14 amino acids. In germline, CDR1 is SGHRS, CDR2 YFSETQ. Trimming removed 0 bases at V and 1 base at J, with 7 bases between. This chain's CDR3 is CASSLEGFNYGYTF. In nucleotides, the CDR3 is TGCGCCAGCAGCTTGGAAGGGTTTAACTATGGCTACACCTTC.

The rearrangement joins TRBV6-5 to TRBJ2-1; 7 bases are a match to TRBD1. The CDR3 has 16 residues. Germline V gene data show CDR1 as MNHEY and CDR2 as SVGAGI. The J segment lost 7 bases and the V segment lost 0 bases, leaving 9 bases of the junction unmatched. The CDR3 sequence: CASSYSIRGLGNEQFF. CDR3 DNA sequence: TGTGCCAGCAGTTACTCGATTAGGGGGCTGGGAAATGAGCAGTTCTTC.

The chain couples TRBV9 to TRBJ2-1, with a tentative D call TRBD2 (6 bases). The DNA matches TRBJ2-7 better at its end, which makes the J call doubtful. The CDR3 contains 15 residues. CDR1 SGDLS and CDR2 YYNGEE come from the germline V gene. CDR3 sequence (DNA): TGTGCCAGCAGCTTCTCGGGGGAACCTTACAATGAGCAGTACTTC. It translates to CASSFSGEPYNEQYF.